This T cell receptor (beta chain) derives from a study of blood T cell repertoires in COVID-19. Study-level background: The cDNA or gDNA used as material had been derived from T cells, B-cell-depleted T cells, or PBMCs.

Repertoires were generated with immunoSEQ multiplex PCR, while TCRdb's copy carries only in-frame clones and drops some. The table includes roughly 200,000 clones, 88% detected once. This receptor was obtained from a man aged 35 to 55 with active or convalescent COVID-19. Sequenced: peripheral blood.

This CDR3 reads CASSQPTSVGEQFF. The CDR3 nucleotides are TGCGCCAGCAGCCAACCGACTAGCGTCGGTGAGCAGTTCTTC. The rearrangement uses TRBV4-1 and TRBJ2-1; 8 positions match TRBD2. The CDR3 covers 14 residues. Germline V lookup: CDR1 MGHRA, CDR2 YSYEKL. The trim removed 2 bases at V and 9 bases at J, leaving 6 bases unmatched.